This T cell receptor (beta chain) comes out of a study of blood T cell repertoires in COVID-19. Whole-study context: COVID-19 samples, acute and convalescent, were from the United States, Italy and Spain. T cells, B-cell-depleted T cells, or PBMCs supplied cDNA or gDNA.

Study processing details: Estimated nucleated cell counts came from reference gene primer amplification. Sequenced by immunoSEQ multiplex PCR; TCRdb stores in-frame clones only, minus some. The DNA gave D and trimming, while V, J and clone size come from that table. This table holds 150,000 to 200,000 clones, around three quarters found once. Germline lookup yields CDR1 ENHRY and CDR2 SYGVKD. The CDR3 loop spans 14 amino acids. Trimming took off 3 bases at V and 3 bases at J, with 11 bases between the two ends. The receptor comes from a man in his sixties with active or convalescent COVID-19. The source material was peripheral blood. This chain links TRBV10-3 with TRBJ1-1, with a tentative D call TRBD1 (6 bases). CDR3 coding DNA: TGTGCCATCAGTGAAAACAGGGAGTACACTGAAGCTTTCTTT. It translates to CAISENREYTEAFF.